This T cell receptor (beta chain) is from a study of cytomegalovirus exposure and HLA in healthy donors. A note on this clone: As yet, its antigen is unknown.

Trimming removed 0 bases from V and 2 bases from J; junction bases left unmatched: 0. Looked up from germline, CDR1 is SGDLS and CDR2 is YYNGEE. CDR3 length: 16 amino acids. It was healthy bone marrow donors who served as donors. Broader study findings: Some V segments, including TRBV6-2 and TRBV6-3, were excluded as indistinguishable. Associated with cytomegalovirus, according to the listing, were 150 to 200 TCR beta chains. Later examination showed HLA-associated TCR beta chains had greater clonal expansion than equally common others.

In the PCR, 60 Vbeta and 13 Jbeta primers were used. The protocol was immunoSEQ multiplex PCR, while the TCRdb copy is restricted to in-frame clones and leaves out a portion. The sample consists of 180,000 or so clones, 70% to 90% of them appearing once. The source material was PBMCs. The chain combines TRBV9 with TRBJ2-5, with 14 bases lining up with TRBD2. This TCR was recovered from a woman between 18 and 30 years old in good health and CMV-seronegative. CDR3 DNA: TGTGCCAGCAGCGTAGGACTAGCGGGAGGGCAAGAGACCCAGTACTTC. This encodes CASSVGLAGGQETQYF.